This entry concerns a single T cell receptor beta chain. As yet, its antigen is unknown. Sequenced by immunoSEQ multiplex PCR; TCRdb stores in-frame clones only, minus some. Here the sample spans approximately 100,000 clones, over 85% being singletons. The germline gives CDR1 MNHEY, CDR2 SMNVEV (reference sequence). The CDR3 runs 13 residues. The ends were cut back, 6 bases at V and 3 bases at J, with 8 bases in the middle. This sample is drawn from a study of siplizumab effects on memory and regulatory T cells. Study observations and caveats: Naive T cells appeared more varied than memory cells and looked like key alloresponse contributors.

The receptor's source is a human donor in good health. The chain combines TRBV27 with TRBJ2-2; tentatively, D is TRBD2 (6 bases). Sequenced material: Tregs sorted from blood. DNA for the CDR3: TGTGCCAGCAGCCGACTAGACACCGGGGAGCTGTTTTTT. It is translated as CASSRLDTGELFF.